This TCR beta chain was recovered during a study of identical twins. CDR1 is LGHNT, CDR2 FRNRAP, per germline. V lost 6 bases and J 1 base, leaving 10 bases between the germline ends. The CDR3 is made up of 13 amino acids. TCRdb reanalysed the 5' RACE reads using MiXCR and keeps one entry per CDR3 protein. The table records about 720,000 distinct CDR3 sequences, 15% to 20% of them present only once. This sample also appeared in a second study, on T cells expressing NK-cell markers. That study reports: In roughly 6 donors, dominant CD3+CD56+NKG2C+ clones formed roughly 1.0-7.0% of CD8+ cells.

The chain couples TRBV12-5 to TRBJ2-7; D gene ambiguous. The receptor was isolated from a woman aged 18-35 years in good health. The sequenced material came from PBMCs. The CDR3 coding sequence is TGTGCTAGTGGCTATGAAGCGTCCTACGAGCAGTACTTC. This codes for CASGYEASYEQYF. Variable domain in full (rest from reference TRBV12-5 and TRBJ2-7): DARVTQTPRHKVTEMGQEVTMRCQPILGHNTVFWYRQTMMQGLELLAYFRNRAPLDDSGMPKDRFSAEMPDATLATLKIQPSEPRDSAVYFCASGYEASYEQYFGPGTRLTVT.